These T cell receptor beta chains were read from a single sample in a study of shared clonotypes between healthy human individuals. The data were produced by immunoSEQ multiplex PCR, yet TCRdb's version contains in-frame clones alone and is incomplete. The data contain fewer than 1.4 million clones, about 84% of them seen just once; the ten biggest clones take up under 0.8%. Sequencing used memory CD4+ T cells from PBMCs. These receptors were collected from a man aged 18 to 29 in good health. Some clones in this sample may be carry-over from other donors' samples. Each CDR3 is given with its conserved first and last residue. D genes are given only for firm matches. Part of the rows lack a size; the others show once, few, many or a class for expanded clones.

cdr3_aa: CANRTGSDTEAFF
clone_size: few
j_call: TRBJ1-1
d_call: .
v_call: TRBV12-1

cdr3_aa: CASSLTGDTEAFF
clone_size: many
j_call: TRBJ1-1
d_call: TRBD1
v_call: TRBV7-9

cdr3_aa: CAWGVGTGQPTDTQYF
clone_size: .
j_call: TRBJ2-3
d_call: TRBD1
v_call: TRBV30

cdr3_aa: CASRTSGTVSEKLFF
clone_size: .
j_call: TRBJ1-4
d_call: TRBD1
v_call: TRBV2

cdr3_aa: CASSLMGLSNQPQHF
clone_size: many
j_call: TRBJ1-5
d_call: .
v_call: TRBV5-1

cdr3_aa: CAWRSRGRGEKLFF
clone_size: .
j_call: TRBJ1-4
d_call: TRBD1
v_call: TRBV30

cdr3_aa: CASSPQGVADGYTF
clone_size: .
j_call: TRBJ1-2
d_call: .
v_call: TRBV18

cdr3_aa: CASSPGSGTEYGWGGNQPQHF
clone_size: few
j_call: TRBJ1-5
d_call: TRBD1
v_call: TRBV28

cdr3_aa: CASRRRQGDGYTF
clone_size: .
j_call: TRBJ1-2
d_call: TRBD1
v_call: TRBV2

cdr3_aa: CSAPDPFVHTF
clone_size: .
j_call: TRBJ1-2
d_call: .
v_call: TRBV20-1

cdr3_aa: CASSHLFLGNIQYF
clone_size: .
j_call: TRBJ2-4
d_call: .
v_call: TRBV4-1

cdr3_aa: CSVGTRGTDTQYF
clone_size: .
j_call: TRBJ2-3
d_call: TRBD2
v_call: TRBV29-1

cdr3_aa: CASSERTGGIYGYTF
clone_size: .
j_call: TRBJ1-2
d_call: TRBD1
v_call: TRBV25-1